These 13 T cell receptor beta chains were sequenced from one sample in a study of control samples from healthy donors and cancer patients. Sequenced by immunoSEQ multiplex PCR; TCRdb stores in-frame clones only, minus some. Of about 160,000 clones detected, 96% appear once; the ten largest clones hold just over 1%. The specimen sequenced was blood. These receptors all come from a woman aged 25 to 39 in good health.

The sample holds one count of this clone. The rearrangement uses TRBV28 and TRBJ2-7; the D gene is possibly TRBD2 (7 bases). Germline V gives CDR1 MDHEN, CDR2 SYDVKM. The CDR3 spans 14 residues. V lost 5 bases, J lost 4 bases, and 15 bases lay in between. As DNA, the CDR3 is TGTGCCAGCAGTCCCCTCGGGGGGCAGTACGAGCAGTACTTC. Its protein is CASSPLGGQYEQYF.

This sequence joins TRBV3-1 (or the pseudogene TRBV3-2) and TRBJ2-3, with TRBD2 matching over 13 bases. J lost 0 bases, V lost 4 bases, and 4 bases had no gene match. CDR1 and CDR2 from the germline V gene are LGHDT and YNNKEL (reference sequence). This CDR3 is built from 17 residues. The CDR3 nucleotides read TGTGCCAGCAGCCGACTAGCGGGGGGCCCTAGCACAGATACGCAGTATTTT. This sequence encodes CASSRLAGGPSTDTQYF.

V usage is TRBV9 and J usage is TRBJ2-7, with 9 bases matching TRBD1. Trimming removed 0 bases from V and 3 bases from J; junction bases left unmatched: 7. Germline values: CDR1 SGDLS, CDR2 YYNGEE. The CDR3 runs 16 residues. CDR3 residues: CASSVDPQGAHYEQYF. The CDR3 DNA is TGTGCCAGCAGCGTAGACCCACAGGGGGCCCACTACGAGCAGTACTTC.

The count of this clone is one. The genes are TRBV28 and TRBJ1-1; 9 bases match TRBD1. J was trimmed by 4 bases and V by 2 bases; bases with no gene match: 5. The germline V gene has CDR1 MDHEN and CDR2 SYDVKM. The CDR3 runs 15 residues. CDR3 protein: CASSLGGQGITEAFF. Written as DNA, the CDR3 is TGTGCCAGCAGTTTAGGGGGACAGGGTATCACTGAAGCTTTCTTT.

The rearrangement joins TRBV5-5 to TRBJ2-3, with D uncertain. The CDR3 covers 14 residues. V lost 7 bases to trimming and J lost 5 bases, with 17 bases between them. The germline V gene has CDR1 SGHKS and CDR2 YYEKEE (reference sequence). CDR3 amino acids: CASVLVGARDTQYF. The CDR3 DNA reads TGTGCCAGCGTATTGGTCGGAGCGCGAGATACGCAGTATTTT. Filled out from reference TRBV5-5 and TRBJ2-3, the complete variable domain reads DAGVTQSPTHLIKTRGQQVTLRCSPISGHKSVSWYQQVLGQGPQFIFQYYEKEERGRGNFPDRFSARQFPNYSSELNVNALLLGDSALYLCASVLVGARDTQYFGPGTRLTVL.

J is TRBJ2-5 and V is TRBV19; D gene uncertain. CDR1 and CDR2 (germline): LNHDA, SQIVND (reference sequence). The V gene lost 4 bases and the J gene lost 5 bases, with 11 bases spanning the gap. The CDR3 spans 13 residues. The CDR3 nucleotides are TGTGCCAGTAGTAGGACGGCTCGGGAGACCCAGTACTTC. Its protein product is CASSRTARETQYF.

The chain carries TRBV7-8 and TRBJ1-4; D possibly corresponds to TRBD1 (5 bases). The CDR3 consists of 16 residues. Germline V lookup: CDR1 SGHVS, CDR2 FQNEAQ. The V and J ends lost 0 bases and 0 bases respectively, with 8 bases between them. CDR3 coding DNA: TGTGCCAGCAGCTTAGCTGGGGCTGCAACTAATGAAAAACTGTTTTTT. Amino acids: CASSLAGAATNEKLFF. Full variable domain (outside the CDR3, taken from reference TRBV7-8 and TRBJ1-4): GAGVSQSPRYKVAKRGQDVALRCDPISGHVSLFWYQQALGQGPEFLTYFQNEAQLDKSGLPSDRFFAERPEGSVSTLKIQRTQQEDSAVYLCASSLAGAATNEKLFFGSGTQLSVL.

The chain links TRBV7-9 to TRBJ2-3, with TRBD2 matching 7 bases. The V gene end was trimmed by 1 base and the J gene end by 5 bases; junction bases not matched to a gene: 9. The CDR3 spans 16 residues. Per germline, CDR1 SEHNR and CDR2 FQNEAQ (reference sequence). CDR3 nucleotides: TGTGCCAGCAGCTTAGATACTAGCGTAGTTGAAGATACGCAGTATTTT. This codes for CASSLDTSVVEDTQYF.

The chain joins TRBV27 to TRBJ2-1, with TRBD2 matching 9 bases. Germline assignment: CDR1 MNHEY and CDR2 SMNVEV (reference sequence). V lost 7 bases, J lost 4 bases, and 2 bases stayed unmatched. This CDR3 is 13 amino acids long. The CDR3 coding sequence is TGTGCCAGCACTAGCGGGGTTTACAATGAGCAGTTCTTC. Translated, it gives CASTSGVYNEQFF.

V is TRBV5-5 and J is TRBJ2-5, with 12 bases that match TRBD2. The length of the CDR3 is 16 residues. Germline V gives CDR1 SGHKS, CDR2 YYEKEE (reference sequence). With V trimmed by 1 base and J by 7 bases, 8 bases remained unmatched. Written as DNA, the CDR3 is TGTGCCAGCAGCTTGTTCGCTAGCGGGGGGGCCGGGACCCAGTACTTC. It yields the protein CASSLFASGGAGTQYF.

This sequence joins TRBV25-1 and TRBJ2-5, with D possibly TRBD2 on 6 matching bases. With 7 bases removed from V and 1 base from J, the gap between germline ends came to 10 bases. The CDR3 contains 13 residues. Per the germline V gene, CDR1 is MGHDK and CDR2 is SYGVNS. The CDR3 DNA reads TGTGCCAGCACCGCGGGATCCCAAGAGACCCAGTACTTC. Protein: CASTAGSQETQYF. The full variable domain, rest sourced from reference TRBV25-1 and TRBJ2-5, is EADIYQTPRYLVIGTGKKITLECSQTMGHDKMYWYQQDPGMELHLIHYSYGVNSTEKGDLSSESTVSRIRTEHFPLTLESARPSHTSQYLCASTAGSQETQYFGPGTRLLVL.

The chain employs TRBV5-5 and TRBJ1-5; maybe TRBD1 (6 bases). Germline V gives CDR1 SGHKS, CDR2 YYEKEE (reference sequence). The CDR3 extends over 13 amino acids. The V end was cut by 2 bases, the J end by 6 bases, with 9 bases between. In nucleotides, the CDR3 is TGTGCCAGCAGCTTTACAGGGCCTCAGCCCCAGCATTTT. This translates into CASSFTGPQPQHF.

This clone was seen just once. CDR3 DNA: TGTGCCAGCAGGTCGCCCGGGACGGACTATAACACCGGGGAGCTGTTTTTT. It is translated as CASRSPGTDYNTGELFF. The rearrangement links TRBV7-9 to TRBJ2-2, with D perhaps TRBD2 (6 bases). V was trimmed by 6 bases and J by 2 bases, leaving 19 bases between them. CDR3 length: 17 amino acids. Germline CDR1 SEHNR, CDR2 FQNEAQ (reference sequence).